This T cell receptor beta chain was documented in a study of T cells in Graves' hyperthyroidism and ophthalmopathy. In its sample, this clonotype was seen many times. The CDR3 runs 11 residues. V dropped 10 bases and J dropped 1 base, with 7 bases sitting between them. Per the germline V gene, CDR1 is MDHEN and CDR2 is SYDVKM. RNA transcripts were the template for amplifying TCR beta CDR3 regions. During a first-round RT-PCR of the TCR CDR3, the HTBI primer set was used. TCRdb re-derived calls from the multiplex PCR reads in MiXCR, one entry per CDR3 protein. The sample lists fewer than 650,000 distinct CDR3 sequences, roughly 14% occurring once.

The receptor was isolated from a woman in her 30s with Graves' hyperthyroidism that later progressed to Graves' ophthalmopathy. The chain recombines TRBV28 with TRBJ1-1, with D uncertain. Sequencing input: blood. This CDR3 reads CATTGNTEAFF. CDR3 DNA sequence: TGTGCCACTACTGGGAACACTGAAGCTTTCTTT.